This paragraph reports one TCR beta chain. The antigen is not known. These data come from a study of vaccination and CD4 T cells after COVID-19. Cultured CD4+ T cell DNA was sequenced using the Oncomine TCR Beta short-read assay. TCRdb re-derived calls from the PCR reads in MiXCR, one entry per CDR3 protein. The table records about 20,000 distinct CDR3 sequences, roughly half of them present only once. Trimming at V came to 3 bases and at J to 1 base, leaving 5 bases not matched to a gene. CDR3 length: 16 residues. As for treatment: 10-day PBMC culture with coronavirus spike peptide pools or control peptides (ViraFEST assay). Cells were cultured for approximately ten days, and then CD4+ T cells were isolated by negative selection.

The sample comprised CD4+ T cells from blood, cultured in vitro. This TCR derives from a human donor who had recovered from COVID-19. This chain links TRBV12-3 or TRBV12-4 with TRBJ2-3; the match to TRBD1 covers 9 bases. The CDR3 loop reads CASSFTGGYGTDTQYF. DNA of the CDR3: TGTGCCAGCAGTTTCACAGGGGGCTACGGCACAGATACGCAGTATTTT.